The 20 T cell receptor beta chains presented below share a single source sample, sequenced in a study of post-analysis software for immune sequencing data. Unique molecular identifiers were present in the TCR beta cDNA libraries. TCRdb processed the PCR reads anew with MiXCR; each CDR3 protein has one entry. The sample holds under 200,000 distinct CDR3 sequences, about 36% seen once. The sequenced sample was blood, obtained after autologous hematopoietic stem cell transplantation. Receptor source: a girl aged 10 to 17 with multiple sclerosis.

The table lists this clonotype with a few counts. The chain carries TRBV20-1 and TRBJ2-1; D not resolved. The ends were cut back, 0 bases at V and 9 bases at J, with 12 bases in the middle. The CDR3 loop spans 13 amino acids. Germline V CDR1 and CDR2: DFQATT, SNEGSKA (reference sequence). In DNA form, the CDR3 reads TGCAGTGCTAGAGAAAGCGTATCTGGTGAGCAGTTCTTC. Protein sequence: CSARESVSGEQFF.

The V call is TRBV19, the J call TRBJ1-2, with D possibly TRBD1 on 5 matching bases. The CDR3 has 19 residues. CDR1 and CDR2 (germline): LNHDA, SQIVND (reference sequence). V was clipped by 4 bases and J by 7 bases, with 31 bases between them. The CDR3 protein is CASSTNPDRGRKFNGGYTF. Here the CDR3 DNA reads TGTGCCAGTAGTACGAATCCTGACCGGGGCCGAAAGTTTAACGGTGGCTACACCTTC.

This clonotype came up a few times. V and J are TRBV20-1 and TRBJ2-7, with 14 bases fitting TRBD2. Germline V gene sequence: CDR1 DFQATT, CDR2 SNEGSKA (reference sequence). The CDR3 has 14 residues. V was pared by 5 bases and J by 4 bases, with 4 bases of the junction left unmatched. The CDR3: CSAGTSGSAYEQYF. CDR3 nucleotide sequence: TGCAGTGCTGGGACTAGCGGGAGTGCATACGAGCAGTACTTC.

The chain is built from TRBV27 and TRBJ1-5, with 8 bases fitting TRBD1. J lost 5 bases, V lost 6 bases, and 6 bases had no gene match. The CDR3 totals 14 residues. CDR1 and CDR2 (germline): MNHEY, SMNVEV (reference sequence). This CDR3 reads CASRGQAGDQPQHF. Here the CDR3 DNA reads TGTGCCAGCAGGGGACAGGCCGGGGATCAGCCCCAGCATTTT.

The chain carries TRBV28 and TRBJ2-7; 9 bases match TRBD1. The CDR3 has 14 amino acids. Germline loops: CDR1 MDHEN, CDR2 SYDVKM. V trimming: 6 bases; J trimming: 3 bases; junction bases outside the gene matches: 6. The CDR3 sequence is CASRGTGSFYEQYF. The CDR3 DNA follows: TGTGCCAGCAGGGGGACAGGGTCGTTCTACGAGCAGTACTTC.

This chain connects TRBV7-8 to TRBJ2-1; TRBD1 or TRBD2 may be the D gene (5 bases each). This CDR3 has 16 amino acids. Germline lookup yields CDR1 SGHVS and CDR2 FQNEAQ. Trimming left V 5 bases short and J 7 bases short, with 21 bases between. Here the CDR3 DNA reads TGTGCCAGCAGCCTCCCCGGGGCCCCCCTTAAGAATGAGCAGTTCTTC. Encoded protein: CASSLPGAPLKNEQFF.

The rearrangement uses TRBV20-1 and TRBJ2-1; perhaps TRBD1 as D (7 bases). The CDR3 length is 15 residues. Germline CDR1 and CDR2: DFQATT and SNEGSKA (reference sequence). Trimming took off 5 bases at V and 2 bases at J, with 16 bases between the two ends. CDR3 DNA: TGCAGTGCTCAGCCAGGGGGGAGCCCCTACAATGAGCAGTTCTTC. Its translation is CSAQPGGSPYNEQFF.

A note on this clonotype: Germline is not matched at one junction end, which may reflect a read error. The DNA for the CDR3 is TGTGCCAGCAGCTTGAAATGGGGACAAGGGACCCAGTACTTC. It is translated as CASSLKWGQGTQYF. This chain links TRBV7-9 with TRBJ2-5, with a tentative D call TRBD1 (6 bases). Germline V gene data show CDR1 as SEHNR and CDR2 as FQNEAQ (reference sequence). The CDR3 extends over 14 amino acids.

With respect to this clonotype: The germline gene is not matched at one end of the junction; a read error may be the cause. V gene TRBV9 combines with J gene TRBJ2-3, with 12 nucleotides matching TRBD2. Germline V gene sequence: CDR1 SGDLS, CDR2 YYNGEE. CDR3 length: 15 amino acids. The CDR3 nucleotides are TGTGCCAGCAGCGTAGTGGGACTAGCGGGCGATATGCAGTATTTT. Translating gives CASSVVGLAGDMQYF.

This clonotype was observed many times. This chain links TRBV5-1 with TRBJ2-7; D gene unclear. The CDR3 runs to 14 residues. Germline V CDR1 and CDR2: SGHRS, YFSETQ. With 2 bases removed from V and 2 bases from J, the gap between germline ends came to 11 bases. The CDR3 spells CASSLGSITYEQYF. CDR3 sequence (DNA): TGCGCCAGCAGCTTAGGCAGTATTACCTACGAGCAGTACTTC.

This clonotype was observed many times. The V and J genes are TRBV6-1 and TRBJ2-1, with D uncertain. The germline CDR1 and CDR2 sequences are MNHNS and SASEGT. The CDR3 contains 15 residues. The V gene lost 1 base and the J gene lost 12 bases, with 19 bases spanning the gap. This chain's CDR3 is CASSEVAAASDAQFF. CDR3 nucleotide sequence: TGTGCCAGCAGTGAAGTCGCGGCTGCCTCGGACGCGCAGTTCTTC.

This chain connects TRBV20-1 to TRBJ1-2, with D hard to call. Germline lookup yields CDR1 DFQATT and CDR2 SNEGSKA (reference sequence). The CDR3 contains 13 residues. The germline V and J ends were trimmed by 0 bases and 8 bases, with 13 bases remaining between them. The CDR3 here is CSARDGRSSGYTF. Here the CDR3 DNA reads TGCAGTGCTAGAGATGGCAGGTCTTCGGGCTACACCTTC.

This clonotype was found a few times. V gene TRBV5-4 combines with J gene TRBJ2-6, with 9 positions matching TRBD1. The germline gives CDR1 SGHNT, CDR2 YYREEE (reference sequence). Unmatched junction bases numbered 2, after V lost 0 bases and J lost 1 base. The CDR3 contains 17 residues. Here the CDR3 DNA reads TGTGCCAGCAGCTTGGGGGGACAGGGATCTGGGGCCAACGTCCTGACTTTC. Translation gives CASSLGGQGSGANVLTF.

The genes are TRBV20-1 and TRBJ2-1; D may match TRBD1 or TRBD2 (6 bases each). Germline-derived CDR1 and CDR2 are DFQATT and SNEGSKA (reference sequence). Trimming pared 4 bases from V and 2 bases from J, leaving 27 bases between. The CDR3 is 19 amino acids. CDR3 in amino acids: CSANSLIGGRRDTYNEQFF. The CDR3 bases are TGCAGTGCTAATAGTCTCATAGGAGGACGGCGGGACACCTACAATGAGCAGTTCTTC.

This clonotype was seen many times. The chain joins TRBV7-8 to TRBJ2-1; D is possibly TRBD1 or TRBD2 (6 bases each). Germline-derived CDR1 and CDR2 are SGHVS and FQNEAQ. This CDR3 spans 13 amino acids. V was shortened by 5 bases and J by 6 bases, with 11 bases between the two germline ends. The CDR3 loop reads CASSTKGGNEQFF. CDR3 in DNA: TGTGCCAGCAGCACAAAGGGGGGCAATGAGCAGTTCTTC.

This clonotype was seen a handful of times. The chain is built from TRBV7-2 and TRBJ2-5, with 8 bases matching TRBD2. CDR3 length: 16 residues. After removal of 2 bases from V and 5 bases from J, the junction contained 10 bases not matched to a gene. The germline V gene encodes CDR1 SGHTA and CDR2 FQGNSA. For the CDR3, the DNA is TGTGCCAGCAGCTTAATCCATGCGGGAGGAAGCGAGACCCAGTACTTC. This translates into CASSLIHAGGSETQYF.

The rearrangement uses TRBV5-1 and TRBJ2-1; a weak D match, TRBD1 (7 bases). Germline CDR1 reads SGHRS; CDR2 reads YFSETQ. CDR3 size: 13 residues. Trimming left V 4 bases short and J 8 bases short, with 13 bases between. The DNA for the CDR3 is TGCGCCAGCAGCATTTTCAGGGGGGATGAGCAGTTCTTC. Protein product: CASSIFRGDEQFF.

This clonotype occurred a few times. The CDR3 coding sequence is TGTGCCAGCAGCCGTATCGGACGGTACGACTCCTACAATGAGCAGTTCTTC. It specifies CASSRIGRYDSYNEQFF. V is TRBV7-9 and J is TRBJ2-1; no reliable D call. Germline CDR1 is SEHNR and CDR2 is FQNEAQ (reference sequence). The CDR3 spans 17 residues. V shed 5 bases and J shed 0 bases, with 17 bases lying between them.

The table lists this clonotype with many counts. The chain links TRBV12-3 or TRBV12-4 to TRBJ2-3, with a possible D match to TRBD1 (6 bases). V dropped 6 bases and J dropped 2 bases, with 18 bases sitting between them. CDR3 length: 16 residues. The chain's CDR3 is CASRPGTFGVTDTQYF. Here the CDR3 DNA reads TGTGCCAGCAGACCAGGGACATTCGGGGTCACAGATACGCAGTATTTT.

A few counts support this clonotype. At one end, the junction sequence differs from germline, possibly due to a read error. The chain's CDR3 is CGARDPRGSDGYTF. The CDR3 nucleotides are TGCGGTGCTAGAGATCCACGGGGTTCCGATGGCTACACCTTC. The chain employs TRBV20-1 and TRBJ1-2; D unclear. This CDR3 is built from 14 residues. Germline loops: CDR1 DFQATT, CDR2 SNEGSKA (reference sequence).